This TCR beta chain was obtained from a study of vaccination and CD4 T cells after COVID-19 (dated by TCRdb to the early 2020s). Background for the entire study: Every convalescent patient had a positive nasal swab PCR test for SARS-CoV-2, with mild disease in 8 to 10 patients and severe disease in one. The convalescent cohort included six males and four females, with two Hispanic individuals, seven Caucasians, two Asians and one multiracial person. Two doses of either the Pfizer-BioNTech BNT162b2 vaccine (n=8) or the Moderna mRNA-1273 vaccine (n=2) were administered to participants. Post-COVID blood samples from convalescent patients were collected a median of approximately 100 days after diagnosis, with a range of 35 to 161 days. Post-vaccine blood samples were taken a median of approximately 76 days after the second vaccine dose, with a range of roughly 13 to 250 days. For stimulating the cultures, overlapping spike peptide pools were used, derived from SARS-CoV-2 as well as from the common cold coronaviruses HCoV-NL63, HCoV-OC43 and HCoV-229E. Control cultures received a CEFX viral epitope pool as the positive control, an HIV-1 Nef peptide pool as the negative control, or no peptide. In nine to eleven COVID-19 convalescent patients and a handful of infection-naive healthy vaccine recipients, researchers compared the spike-specific CD4+ TCR repertoire from before mRNA vaccination with the repertoire from after.

The treatment or condition label here, explained by the study, means: roughly ten-day PBMC culture with coronavirus spike peptide pools or control peptides (ViraFEST assay). The study used the ViraFEST assay, which expanded antigen-specific T cells with peptide pools and then identified expanded clonotypes by TCR sequencing. The positive SARS-CoV-2 PCR tests of the convalescent patients were dated from March to December 2020, before the Alpha, Beta and Delta variants emerged in the United States. Each well held approximately 2 million PBMCs cultured in IMDM containing roughly 5% human AB serum and approximately 9.8 IU/ml IL-2, with around 9.2 ug/ml peptide pools added. On days 3 and 7, half of the culture medium was replaced with fresh IL-2-containing medium. Once the cells had been in culture for roughly 10 days, the EasySep CD4+ T cell isolation kit was used to isolate CD4+ T cells by negative selection. Ficoll-Paque Plus gradient centrifugation was used to isolate PBMCs from whole blood, and the isolated PBMCs were then either used fresh or cryopreserved at -140C. Each culture condition was generally run in triplicate wells.

Details on this clonotype: The antigen it binds to is not known. No base qualities exist here, and no much larger clone lies one base off it.

Library construction relied on PCR. At the Johns Hopkins FTIC core, DNA from the cultured CD4+ T cells underwent TCR sequencing with the Oncomine TCR Beta short-read assay. The QIAamp micro DNA kit was used to extract genomic DNA from the cultured CD4+ T cells. Oncomine TCR Beta libraries from cultured CD4+ T cells were pooled with unique dual indexes and sequenced on an Illumina iSeq 100. From the authors' description of their analysis: Non-productive sequences were removed, and CDR3s not starting with C, not ending with F or W, or shorter than 7 amino acids were discarded. The MANAFEST web application was used to identify antigen-specific clonotypes by comparing peptide-stimulated wells against reference wells and other culture wells. An FDR below 0.05, an odds ratio above 5, and a productive frequency above 0.1% in at least two of three replicate wells were required for clones to be considered positive. Cross-reactive clonotypes were defined as significantly expanded in both SARS-CoV-2 spike wells and at least one common cold coronavirus spike condition. Similarity between CDR3 sequences was evaluated in R version 3.6.1 using Levenshtein distances (stringdist) and unrooted phylogenetic trees (ape). Using fastp at Q25 and MiXCR, TCRdb reprocessed the public reads and kept productive beta chains. Rows are combined by CDR3 protein, so each entry shows the most common genes and DNA. The V and J calls here are based on TCRdb, not the publication. The sample data list 13,000 to 15,000 distinct CDR3 sequences, and around 30% of these were observed just once. In total, the top ten clones hold roughly 21% of the sample.

Broader findings and caveats from the paper: Nearly all vaccine-specific clones in convalescent patients (304 of 307) were mono-reactive for SARS-CoV-2 spike rather than cross-reactive with common cold coronaviruses. Only a relatively small number of convalescent patients were included in the study, and early timepoints following natural infection were not analyzed. Among the post-vaccine SARS-CoV-2-reactive clones in convalescent patients, a median roughly 85% showed up only after vaccination, which suggests vaccine-specific priming. The median number of SARS-CoV-2-reactive clonotypes rose from about 19 after infection to a few dozen after vaccination, but the change was not significant.

What was sequenced was cultured CD4+ T cells from blood. This receptor was identified in a human donor with COVID-19.

The bases read TGTGCCAGCAGCTTCACGACTAGCGGGACCTCCTACAATGAGCAGTTCTTC. It is translated as CASSFTTSGTSYNEQFF. In this chain, TRBV7-2 is recombined with TRBJ2-1; the central 11 bases match TRBD2. Counted from cysteine to phenylalanine, this CDR3 has 17 amino acids. Here the CDR3 DNA is all that survives: 51 bases in frame from base 1. Reading the germline V gene gives CDR1 SGHTA and CDR2 FQGNSA. Compared with germline, V lacks 3 bases and J lacks 0 bases; bases without a gene match: 4. Outside the CDR3, residues come from the reference TRBV7-2 and TRBJ2-1 proteins, so the full variable domain is: GAGVSQSPSNKVTEKGKDVELRCDPISGHTALYWYRQSLGQGLEFLIYFQGNSAPDKSGLPSDRFSAERTGGSVSTLTIQRTQQEDSAVYLCASSFTTSGTSYNEQFFGPGTRLTVL.